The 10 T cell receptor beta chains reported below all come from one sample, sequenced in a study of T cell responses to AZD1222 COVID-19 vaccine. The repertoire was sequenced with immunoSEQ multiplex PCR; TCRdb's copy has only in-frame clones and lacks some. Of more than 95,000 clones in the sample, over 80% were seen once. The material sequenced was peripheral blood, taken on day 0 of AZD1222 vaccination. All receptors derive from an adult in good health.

The CDR3 reads CASSLLGSGDTEAFF. The CDR3 DNA reads as TGTGCCAGCAGCCTTTTGGGCTCGGGGGACACTGAAGCTTTCTTT. The chain couples TRBV7-2 to TRBJ1-1; weak D call: TRBD1 (5 bases). Trimming stripped 5 bases from V and 3 bases from J, with 16 bases between. Per germline, CDR1 SGHTA and CDR2 FQGNSA. This CDR3 contains 15 residues.

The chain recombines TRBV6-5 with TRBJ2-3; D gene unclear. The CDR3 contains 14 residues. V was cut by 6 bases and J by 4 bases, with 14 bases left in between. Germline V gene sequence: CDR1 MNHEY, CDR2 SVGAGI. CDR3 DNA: TGTGCCAGCAGCTCTACTGAGCACGCAGATACGCAGTATTTT. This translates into CASSSTEHADTQYF.

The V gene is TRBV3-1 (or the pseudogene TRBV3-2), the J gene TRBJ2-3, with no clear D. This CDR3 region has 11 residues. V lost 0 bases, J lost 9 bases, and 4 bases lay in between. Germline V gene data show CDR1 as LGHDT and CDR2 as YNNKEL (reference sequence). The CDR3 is CASSQDMTQYF. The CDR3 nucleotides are TGTGCCAGCAGCCAAGATATGACGCAGTATTTT.

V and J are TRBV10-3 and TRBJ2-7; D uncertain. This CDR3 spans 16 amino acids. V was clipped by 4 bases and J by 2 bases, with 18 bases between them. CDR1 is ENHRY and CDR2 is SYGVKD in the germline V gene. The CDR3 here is CAISATAAATAYEQYF. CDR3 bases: TGTGCCATCAGTGCAACAGCTGCAGCAACCGCCTACGAGCAGTACTTC.

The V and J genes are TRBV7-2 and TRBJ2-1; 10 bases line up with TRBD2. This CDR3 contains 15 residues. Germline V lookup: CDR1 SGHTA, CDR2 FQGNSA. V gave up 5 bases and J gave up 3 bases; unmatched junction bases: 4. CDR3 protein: CASSISSGGYNEQFF. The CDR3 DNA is TGTGCCAGCAGCATTTCTAGCGGGGGCTACAATGAGCAGTTCTTC. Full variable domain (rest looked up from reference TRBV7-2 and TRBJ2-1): GAGVSQSPSNKVTEKGKDVELRCDPISGHTALYWYRQSLGQGLEFLIYFQGNSAPDKSGLPSDRFSAERTGGSVSTLTIQRTQQEDSAVYLCASSISSGGYNEQFFGPGTRLTVL.

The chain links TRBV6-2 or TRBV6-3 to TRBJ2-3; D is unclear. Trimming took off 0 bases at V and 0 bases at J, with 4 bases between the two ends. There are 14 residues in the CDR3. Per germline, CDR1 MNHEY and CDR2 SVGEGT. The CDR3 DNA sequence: TGTGCCAGCAGTTACTCGAGAAGCACAGATACGCAGTATTTT. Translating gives CASSYSRSTDTQYF.

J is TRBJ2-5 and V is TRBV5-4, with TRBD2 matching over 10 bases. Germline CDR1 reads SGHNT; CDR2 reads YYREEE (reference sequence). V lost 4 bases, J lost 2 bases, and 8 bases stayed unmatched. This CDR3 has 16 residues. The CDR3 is CASSTRLAGGQETQYF. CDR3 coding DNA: TGTGCCAGCAGCACCCGACTAGCGGGTGGGCAAGAGACCCAGTACTTC.

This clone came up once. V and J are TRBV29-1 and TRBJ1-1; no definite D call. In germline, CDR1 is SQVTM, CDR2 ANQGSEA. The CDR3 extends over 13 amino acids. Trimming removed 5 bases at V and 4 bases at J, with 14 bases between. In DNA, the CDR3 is TGCAGCGTTAGGCAGGACCAAGGCACTGAAGCTTTCTTT. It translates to CSVRQDQGTEAFF.

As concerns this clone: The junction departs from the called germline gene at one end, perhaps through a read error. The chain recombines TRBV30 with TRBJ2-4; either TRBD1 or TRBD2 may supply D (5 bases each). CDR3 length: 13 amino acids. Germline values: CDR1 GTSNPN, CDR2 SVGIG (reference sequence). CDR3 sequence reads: CAWSVQLGRACVF. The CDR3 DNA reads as TGTGCCTGGAGTGTACAATTGGGACGGGCCTGCGTGTTC.

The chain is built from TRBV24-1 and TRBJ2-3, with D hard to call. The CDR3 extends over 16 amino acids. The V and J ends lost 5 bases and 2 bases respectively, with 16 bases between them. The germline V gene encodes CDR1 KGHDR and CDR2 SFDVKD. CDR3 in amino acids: CATSVFRKMNTDTQYF. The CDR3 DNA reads TGTGCCACCAGTGTATTCCGGAAGATGAACACAGATACGCAGTATTTT.